This is a list of T cell receptor beta chains from one sample in a study of beta chain features in type 1 diabetes. Sequencing used immunoSEQ multiplex PCR; TCRdb keeps in-frame clones, though not all of them. The table lists almost 350,000 clones, about a tenth of them singletons. Source material: central memory CD4+ T cells from blood. These TCRs come from a man aged 25-45 years with type 1 diabetes. CDR3s include the opening cysteine and the closing phenylalanine or tryptophan. The D gene is left open where the match is weak. The size field is filled for only some rows; it gives once, few, many or a size class.

cdr3_nt: TGTGCCAGCAGACCTTTAGGGGTACCTAACTATGGCTACACCTTC; cdr3_aa: CASRPLGVPNYGYTF; j_call: TRBJ1-2; clone_size: .; d_call: .; v_call: TRBV6-1
cdr3_nt: TGTGCCAGCAGCGGGCGCCTGGGCCCGCAAACCCGGAATGAGCAGTTCTTC; cdr3_aa: CASSGRLGPQTRNEQFF; j_call: TRBJ2-1; clone_size: .; d_call: .; v_call: TRBV9
cdr3_nt: TGTGCCAGCAGCCTAGGTAGAGGGCAACAGGAGACCCAGTACTTC; cdr3_aa: CASSLGRGQQETQYF; j_call: TRBJ2-5; clone_size: few; d_call: .; v_call: TRBV5-6
cdr3_nt: TGTGCCAGCAGTCGTAACTATGGCTACACCTTC; cdr3_aa: CASSRNYGYTF; j_call: TRBJ1-2; clone_size: many; d_call: .; v_call: TRBV28
cdr3_nt: TGTGCCAGTAGCCGGCGGGGTGCTGGGGCCAACGTCCTGACTTTC; cdr3_aa: CASSRRGAGANVLTF; j_call: TRBJ2-6; clone_size: few; d_call: .; v_call: TRBV19
cdr3_nt: TGTGCCAGCAGCCCCACGACAGGGGTGGGGGATACGCAGTATTTT; cdr3_aa: CASSPTTGVGDTQYF; j_call: TRBJ2-3; clone_size: many; d_call: TRBD1; v_call: TRBV5-4
cdr3_nt: TGTGCCAGCAGTTACGGCTTTACAGGGGGGGAAAAACTGTTTTTT; cdr3_aa: CASSYGFTGGEKLFF; j_call: TRBJ1-4; clone_size: few; d_call: TRBD1; v_call: TRBV6-5
cdr3_nt: TGTGCCAGCATCGCCAACGGGGAACCTGGGGCCAACGTCCTGACTTTC; cdr3_aa: CASIANGEPGANVLTF; j_call: TRBJ2-6; clone_size: .; d_call: .; v_call: TRBV7-2
cdr3_nt: TGTGCCAGCAGCTTAGGCACCGGGGGGGCCGTAGATACGCAGTATTTT; cdr3_aa: CASSLGTGGAVDTQYF; j_call: TRBJ2-3; clone_size: many; d_call: TRBD2; v_call: TRBV7-2
cdr3_nt: TGCGCCAGCAGCTCGACGGTAAACACTGAAGCTTTCTTT; cdr3_aa: CASSSTVNTEAFF; j_call: TRBJ1-1; clone_size: .; d_call: .; v_call: TRBV5-1
cdr3_nt: TGTGCCAGCGCGACTAGAAAAGAGACCCAGTACTTC; cdr3_aa: CASATRKETQYF; j_call: TRBJ2-5; clone_size: many; d_call: .; v_call: TRBV6-6
cdr3_nt: TGTGCCAGCAGTTCAGCGGGGGGCCTCCCAGATACGCAGTATTTT; cdr3_aa: CASSSAGGLPDTQYF; j_call: TRBJ2-3; clone_size: few; d_call: TRBD2; v_call: TRBV6-1
cdr3_nt: TGTGCCAGCTCACCACTTACTAGCGGCACCTACAATGAGCAGTTCTTC; cdr3_aa: CASSPLTSGTYNEQFF; j_call: TRBJ2-1; clone_size: .; d_call: TRBD2; v_call: TRBV18
cdr3_nt: TGTGCCATCAGTGAGTCCCGGGAGGGTGGCTACACCTTC; cdr3_aa: CAISESREGGYTF; j_call: TRBJ1-2; clone_size: .; d_call: .; v_call: TRBV10-3
cdr3_nt: TGTGCCACTGCTTCGGGGGGGGCGGACGAGCAGTACTTC; cdr3_aa: CATASGGADEQYF; j_call: TRBJ2-7; clone_size: many; d_call: TRBD2; v_call: TRBV10-3
cdr3_nt: TGCGCCAGCAGCCCGTCCGGCCAGGGGAGAGGAGAAAAACTGTTTTTT; cdr3_aa: CASSPSGQGRGEKLFF; j_call: TRBJ1-4; clone_size: .; d_call: .; v_call: TRBV4-1
cdr3_nt: TGCGCCAGCAGCCAATCCTTGGGGCTCGGGGAGCTGTTTTTT; cdr3_aa: CASSQSLGLGELFF; j_call: TRBJ2-2; clone_size: .; d_call: .; v_call: TRBV4-3
cdr3_nt: TGTGCCAGCTCACCCGAGGACAGGAACACTGAAGCTTTCTTT; cdr3_aa: CASSPEDRNTEAFF; j_call: TRBJ1-1; clone_size: .; d_call: .; v_call: TRBV18
cdr3_nt: TGTGCCAGCAGCTTAGCTGGAGGAGGGGGCGCCGGTTCACCCCTCCACTTT; cdr3_aa: CASSLAGGGGAGSPLHF; j_call: TRBJ1-6; clone_size: few; d_call: TRBD1; v_call: TRBV7-9
cdr3_nt: TGTGCCAGCTCACCTAACGGACGTTCAACAGATACGCAGTATTTT; cdr3_aa: CASSPNGRSTDTQYF; j_call: TRBJ2-3; clone_size: .; d_call: .; v_call: TRBV18
cdr3_nt: TGCAGCGTAGGATGGGGGGGCAATGAGCAGTTCTTC; cdr3_aa: CSVGWGGNEQFF; j_call: TRBJ2-1; clone_size: .; d_call: TRBD2; v_call: TRBV29-1
cdr3_nt: TGTGCCAGCAGCTCAAGGGGGGGCACTGAAGCTTTCTTT; cdr3_aa: CASSSRGGTEAFF; j_call: TRBJ1-1; clone_size: few; d_call: .; v_call: TRBV7-2
cdr3_nt: TGCAGTGCTGCAGGGACAGATACGCAGTATTTT; cdr3_aa: CSAAGTDTQYF; j_call: TRBJ2-3; clone_size: .; d_call: .; v_call: TRBV20-1
cdr3_nt: TGCGCCAGCAGTTCGGAACCGGGACGCAGCCGGAGTGAGCAGTTCTTC; cdr3_aa: CASSSEPGRSRSEQFF; j_call: TRBJ2-1; clone_size: .; d_call: .; v_call: TRBV5-1
cdr3_nt: TGTGCCAGCAGTGAATTCAACGCAGGGATTAATGAAAAACTGTTTTTT; cdr3_aa: CASSEFNAGINEKLFF; j_call: TRBJ1-4; clone_size: few; d_call: .; v_call: TRBV25-1
cdr3_nt: TGCAGCGTTGAGGACAGGTCATCTAGCACAGATACGCAGTATTTT; cdr3_aa: CSVEDRSSSTDTQYF; j_call: TRBJ2-3; clone_size: few; d_call: TRBD1; v_call: TRBV29-1
cdr3_nt: TGTGCCAGCAGTCCGATTGGTTGGCAGCCCCAGCATTTT; cdr3_aa: CASSPIGWQPQHF; j_call: TRBJ1-5; clone_size: .; d_call: .; v_call: TRBV6-5
cdr3_nt: TGTGCCAGCAGCTTAGAGAGCGGGGGGAATGAGCAGTTCTTC; cdr3_aa: CASSLESGGNEQFF; j_call: TRBJ2-1; clone_size: .; d_call: TRBD2; v_call: TRBV7-8
cdr3_nt: TGTGCCAGCAGGCCTCAAACTCCGGGGTTGGACGTCCTGACTTTC; cdr3_aa: CASRPQTPGLDVLTF; j_call: TRBJ2-6; clone_size: few; d_call: .; v_call: TRBV6-5
cdr3_nt: TGTGCCAGCAGTGCCCTCACAGGGAACACTGAAGCTTTCTTT; cdr3_aa: CASSALTGNTEAFF; j_call: TRBJ1-1; clone_size: many; d_call: .; v_call: TRBV2
cdr3_nt: TGCGCCAGCCTCCGGGACCCAACCTACAATGAGCAGTTCTTC; cdr3_aa: CASLRDPTYNEQFF; j_call: TRBJ2-1; clone_size: few; d_call: .; v_call: TRBV5-1
cdr3_nt: TGTGCCAGCAGTCCTTCCCGGCAGGGGGGTGGCTACACCTTC; cdr3_aa: CASSPSRQGGGYTF; j_call: TRBJ1-2; clone_size: .; d_call: TRBD1; v_call: TRBV6-6
cdr3_nt: TGTGCCTGGGAGGGACAGGGAAATTCACCCCTCCACTTT; cdr3_aa: CAWEGQGNSPLHF; j_call: TRBJ1-6; clone_size: .; d_call: TRBD1; v_call: TRBV30
cdr3_nt: TGCGCCAGCAGTCGGGACAGTCCTAATGAAAAACTGTTTTTT; cdr3_aa: CASSRDSPNEKLFF; j_call: TRBJ1-4; clone_size: few; d_call: TRBD1; v_call: TRBV5-1
cdr3_nt: TGTGCCAGCAGCTTAGAAGGGTATGGCTACACCTTC; cdr3_aa: CASSLEGYGYTF; j_call: TRBJ1-2; clone_size: few; d_call: .; v_call: TRBV7-9
cdr3_nt: TGTGCCAGCACCAGGGACGGGGGCTATGGCTACACCTTC; cdr3_aa: CASTRDGGYGYTF; j_call: TRBJ1-2; clone_size: .; d_call: .; v_call: TRBV2
cdr3_nt: TGTGCCAGCAGGAACAGGGAATTCGGCGGCCCCCAGCATTTT; cdr3_aa: CASRNREFGGPQHF; j_call: TRBJ1-5; clone_size: .; d_call: .; v_call: TRBV6-5
cdr3_nt: TGCGCCAGCAGCTTCCCGGGATTGGGTCACCTCCCCACAGATACGCAGTATTTT; cdr3_aa: CASSFPGLGHLPTDTQYF; j_call: TRBJ2-3; clone_size: .; d_call: .; v_call: TRBV5-1
cdr3_nt: TGTGCCAGCAGAAAGTGGGACAGTAACACTGAAGCTTTCTTT; cdr3_aa: CASRKWDSNTEAFF; j_call: TRBJ1-1; clone_size: few; d_call: TRBD1; v_call: TRBV2
cdr3_nt: TGTGCCACCACAGGGGGTAGAACAGATACGCAGTATTTT; cdr3_aa: CATTGGRTDTQYF; j_call: TRBJ2-3; clone_size: .; d_call: TRBD1; v_call: TRBV28
cdr3_nt: TGTGCTAGTGGTACCCCGGCCCGGGACAGGGTTCACTACAATGAGCAGTTCTTC; cdr3_aa: CASGTPARDRVHYNEQFF; j_call: TRBJ2-1; clone_size: few; d_call: TRBD1; v_call: TRBV12-5
cdr3_nt: TGTGCCAGCAGCTTAGGCAGGGTGGCCCAAGAGACCCAGTACTTC; cdr3_aa: CASSLGRVAQETQYF; j_call: TRBJ2-5; clone_size: .; d_call: .; v_call: TRBV7-2
cdr3_nt: TGTGCCAGCAGTGAGGGGGTTGACCTAGCCAAAAACATTCAGTACTTC; cdr3_aa: CASSEGVDLAKNIQYF; j_call: TRBJ2-4; clone_size: .; d_call: .; v_call: TRBV25-1
cdr3_nt: TGTGCCAGCAGCTCAATAAGACAGCGGAATTCACCCCTCCACTTT; cdr3_aa: CASSSIRQRNSPLHF; j_call: TRBJ1-6; clone_size: few; d_call: .; v_call: TRBV11-2
cdr3_nt: TGTGCCAGCAGACCCGGGACAGCGAACACCGGGGAGCTGTTTTTT; cdr3_aa: CASRPGTANTGELFF; j_call: TRBJ2-2; clone_size: few; d_call: TRBD1; v_call: TRBV6-5
cdr3_nt: TGTGCCAGCAGTTTCGGACAGGGAAACACCATATATTTT; cdr3_aa: CASSFGQGNTIYF; j_call: TRBJ1-3; clone_size: .; d_call: .; v_call: TRBV7-2
cdr3_nt: TGTGCCAGCAGCCAGACTAGCATCTCCTACAATGAGCAGTTCTTC; cdr3_aa: CASSQTSISYNEQFF; j_call: TRBJ2-1; clone_size: many; d_call: TRBD2; v_call: TRBV7-2
cdr3_nt: TGCAGCGTTGATCGACAGGGGGCTGAAGGCTACACCTTC; cdr3_aa: CSVDRQGAEGYTF; j_call: TRBJ1-2; clone_size: many; d_call: TRBD1; v_call: TRBV29-1
cdr3_nt: TGTGCCAGCAGCCCGAGGTGGGACTTCCGGGGGGATGAGCAGTTCTTC; cdr3_aa: CASSPRWDFRGDEQFF; j_call: TRBJ2-1; clone_size: few; d_call: TRBD2; v_call: TRBV7-2
cdr3_nt: TGTGCCAGCAGCTCCGAAGGGCAGGGTGGAAACACCATATATTTT; cdr3_aa: CASSSEGQGGNTIYF; j_call: TRBJ1-3; clone_size: .; d_call: .; v_call: TRBV7-2
cdr3_nt: TGTGCCAGCAGATGGGGGGCGGAGGATACGCAGTATTTT; cdr3_aa: CASRWGAEDTQYF; j_call: TRBJ2-3; clone_size: .; d_call: .; v_call: TRBV5-6
cdr3_nt: TGTGCCAGCAGCTTGAACCGCGACTCAGGCTACACCTTC; cdr3_aa: CASSLNRDSGYTF; j_call: TRBJ1-2; clone_size: few; d_call: .; v_call: TRBV11-2
cdr3_nt: TGTGCCTGGAGTCGGGCAGGGGTTGGCTCCTACGAGCAGTACTTC; cdr3_aa: CAWSRAGVGSYEQYF; j_call: TRBJ2-7; clone_size: .; d_call: .; v_call: TRBV30
cdr3_nt: TGCAGCATGAGAAGAGGCTACGAGCAGTACTTC; cdr3_aa: CSMRRGYEQYF; j_call: TRBJ2-7; clone_size: few; d_call: .; v_call: TRBV29-1
cdr3_nt: TGTGCCAGCAGGAGCGGGGGGCCAACAGATACGCAGTATTTT; cdr3_aa: CASRSGGPTDTQYF; j_call: TRBJ2-3; clone_size: .; d_call: TRBD2; v_call: TRBV7-2
cdr3_nt: TGTGCCTGGAGTGGAACAGGGGCCACTGAAGCTTTCTTT; cdr3_aa: CAWSGTGATEAFF; j_call: TRBJ1-1; clone_size: .; d_call: TRBD1; v_call: TRBV30
cdr3_nt: TGTGCCAGCACCCGGGTCGGATACGAGCAGTACTTC; cdr3_aa: CASTRVGYEQYF; j_call: TRBJ2-7; clone_size: few; d_call: .; v_call: TRBV5-6